This T cell receptor (beta chain) was captured in a study of blood T cell repertoires in COVID-19 (dated by TCRdb to 2019 to 2021). With regard to the full study: Collaborator samples came from the United States, Italy and Spain and covered acute and convalescent phases of COVID-19. The prospective study material was composed of cDNA or gDNA derived from T cells, B-cell-depleted T cells, or PBMCs. The dataset comprised deeply sampled blood TCRbeta repertoires from subjects exposed to, actively infected with, or recovered from COVID-19. The repertoires were released in a freely available public database meant as a resource for research on the immune response to SARS-CoV-2. Samples came from the ongoing ImmuneRACE study (first 160 participants) plus 1,254 subjects from 6 global collaborators. The sample metadata nearly always contained a de-identified subject ID, COVID-19 status, age in years and sex. Where HLA class I and class II types were available, the types were taken from metadata supplied by the sample provider, not from assay-based typing.

Enrolling through a virtual design, the prospective study's participants ranged in age from roughly 18 to 95 years and lived across roughly 23 United States geographic areas. Cohort assignment in the prospective study relied on participant-reported clinical history from a screening survey and a study questionnaire. A participant counted as exposed if, within 2 weeks of entering the study, that participant had been in contact with someone who had a PCR-confirmed or clinician-diagnosed COVID-19 case. Each participant in the prospective study had whole blood, serum and a nasopharyngeal or oropharyngeal swab collected by mobile phlebotomists. Additional blood draws and questionnaires over an approximately two-month period could optionally be provided by prospective study participants. Blood samples from the prospective study were shipped frozen or at room temperature prior to DNA extraction. V loses 5 bases, J loses 9 bases, and the germline ends lie 25 bases apart. The CDR3 measures 17 amino acids from cysteine to phenylalanine. Only CDR3 DNA is held: 51 bases, read in frame from base 1. Taken from the germline V gene, the CDR1 and CDR2 loops are SGHVS and FNYEAQ.

Study-wide findings and limitations: Clinical and demographic metadata were provided uncurated, with the amount varying by source and participant.

Of note for this clone: The clone's antigen remains unknown. No quality values exist for individual bases; no much larger clone is one base distant.

TCRbeta CDR3 regions were amplified from genomic DNA using the immunoSEQ Assay, a bias-controlled multiplex PCR. Under the source paper's analysis protocol: Within the assay, amplification of reference gene primers was used to estimate how many nucleated cells each sample contained. To quantify the absolute abundance of each unique TCRbeta CDR3 rearrangement, sequence reads were collapsed and filtered. For each sample, productive Simpson clonality was calculated as the square root of Simpson's diversity index over productive rearrangements. TCRdb took this table from immuneACCESS and kept in-frame rearrangements with V and J called. Such tables lack part of the clones; where checked against another copy, unresolved V genes explain under half of the gap, and the rest is unexplained. V and J calls and clone size are as listed in that table; D and trimming were resolved from the DNA. This sample lists 200,000 to 250,000 clones; around 88% were detected once. Of the sample, around 4% falls within the top ten clones.

Sequenced input: PBMCs or T cells enriched from blood (not recorded which). The sequence is built from TRBV7-6 and TRBJ1-4; the D gene cannot be resolved reliably. The receptor's source is a woman in her twenties or thirties who had been exposed to COVID-19. The DNA is TGTGCCAGCAGCCCGGTAGTCGGCGGATGGTTGGAGAAAAAACTGTTTTTT. This encodes CASSPVVGGWLEKKLFF.